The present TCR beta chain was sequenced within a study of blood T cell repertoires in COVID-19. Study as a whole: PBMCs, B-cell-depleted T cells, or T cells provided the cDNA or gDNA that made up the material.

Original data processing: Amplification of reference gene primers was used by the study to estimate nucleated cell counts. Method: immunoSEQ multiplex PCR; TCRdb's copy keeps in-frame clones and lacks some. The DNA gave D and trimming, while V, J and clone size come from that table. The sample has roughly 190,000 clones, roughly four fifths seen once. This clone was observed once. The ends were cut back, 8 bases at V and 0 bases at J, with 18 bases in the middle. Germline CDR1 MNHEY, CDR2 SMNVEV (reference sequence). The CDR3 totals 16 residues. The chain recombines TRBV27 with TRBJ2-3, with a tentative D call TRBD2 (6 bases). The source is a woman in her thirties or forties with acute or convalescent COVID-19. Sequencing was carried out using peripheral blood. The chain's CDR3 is CASSKFGGTSTDTQYF. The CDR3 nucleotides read TGTGCCAGCTCTAAATTCGGGGGTACTAGCACAGATACGCAGTATTTT.